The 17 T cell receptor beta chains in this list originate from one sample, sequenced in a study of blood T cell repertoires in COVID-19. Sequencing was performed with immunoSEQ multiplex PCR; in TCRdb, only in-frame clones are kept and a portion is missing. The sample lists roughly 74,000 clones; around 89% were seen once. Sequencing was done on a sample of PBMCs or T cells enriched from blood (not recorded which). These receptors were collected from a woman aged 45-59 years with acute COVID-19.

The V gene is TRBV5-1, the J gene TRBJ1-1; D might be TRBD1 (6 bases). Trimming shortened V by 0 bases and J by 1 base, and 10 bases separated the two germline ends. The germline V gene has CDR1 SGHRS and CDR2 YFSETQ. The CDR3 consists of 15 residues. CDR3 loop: CASSLAGHQNTEAFF. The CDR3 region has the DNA TGCGCCAGCAGCTTGGCGGGACACCAGAACACTGAAGCTTTCTTT.

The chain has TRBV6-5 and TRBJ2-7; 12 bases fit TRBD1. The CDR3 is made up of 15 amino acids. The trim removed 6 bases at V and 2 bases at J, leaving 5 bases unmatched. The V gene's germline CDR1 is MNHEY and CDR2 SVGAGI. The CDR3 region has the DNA TGTGCCAGCAGGGGGACAGGGGGCTACACCTACGAGCAGTACTTC. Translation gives CASRGTGGYTYEQYF.

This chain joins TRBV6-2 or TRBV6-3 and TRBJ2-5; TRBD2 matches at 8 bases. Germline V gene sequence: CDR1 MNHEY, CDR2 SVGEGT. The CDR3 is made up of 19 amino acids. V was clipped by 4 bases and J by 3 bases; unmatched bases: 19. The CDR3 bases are TGTGCCAGCAGTTCCTTTCGCCGGGAGGGCCCCCTGAAAAAAGAGACCCAGTACTTC. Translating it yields CASSSFRREGPLKKETQYF.

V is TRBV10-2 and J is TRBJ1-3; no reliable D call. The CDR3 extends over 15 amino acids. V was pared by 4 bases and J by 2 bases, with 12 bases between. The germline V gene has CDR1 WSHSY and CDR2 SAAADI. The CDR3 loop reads CASSGGGYPGNTIYF. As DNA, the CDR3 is TGCGCCAGCAGTGGAGGTGGATACCCTGGAAACACCATATATTTT.

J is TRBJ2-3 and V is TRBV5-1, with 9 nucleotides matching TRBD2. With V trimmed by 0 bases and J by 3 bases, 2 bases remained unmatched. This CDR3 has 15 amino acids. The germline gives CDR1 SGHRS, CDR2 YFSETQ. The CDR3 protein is CASSLGTSETDTQYF. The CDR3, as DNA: TGCGCCAGCAGCTTGGGGACTAGCGAGACAGATACGCAGTATTTT. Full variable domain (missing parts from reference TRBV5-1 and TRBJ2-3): KAGVTQTPRYLIKTRGQQVTLSCSPISGHRSVSWYQQTPGQGLQFLFEYFSETQRNKGNFPGRFSGRQFSNSRSEMNVSTLELGDSALYLCASSLGTSETDTQYFGPGTRLTVL.

This chain's CDR3 is CASSRIEGGDEKLFF. CDR3 sequence (DNA): TGTGCCAGCAGCCGAATCGAAGGGGGCGATGAAAAACTGTTTTTT. V and J are TRBV6-5 and TRBJ1-4; 7 bases are shared with TRBD1. Germline V gene data show CDR1 as MNHEY and CDR2 as SVGAGI. After removal of 6 bases from V and 6 bases from J, the junction contained 10 bases not matched to a gene. The CDR3 sequence is 15 residues long.

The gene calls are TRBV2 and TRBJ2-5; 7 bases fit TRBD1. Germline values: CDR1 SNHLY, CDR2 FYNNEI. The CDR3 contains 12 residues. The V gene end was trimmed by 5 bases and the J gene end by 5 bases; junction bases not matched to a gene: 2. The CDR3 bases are TGTGCCAGCAGTTTGGACAGGGAGACCCAGTACTTC. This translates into CASSLDRETQYF.

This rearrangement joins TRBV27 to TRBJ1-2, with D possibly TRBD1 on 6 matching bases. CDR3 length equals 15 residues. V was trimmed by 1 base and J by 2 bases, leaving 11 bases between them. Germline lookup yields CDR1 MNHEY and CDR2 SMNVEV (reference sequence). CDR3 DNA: TGTGCCAGCAGTTTATTCCCCGGACAGAACTATGGCTACACCTTC. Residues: CASSLFPGQNYGYTF.

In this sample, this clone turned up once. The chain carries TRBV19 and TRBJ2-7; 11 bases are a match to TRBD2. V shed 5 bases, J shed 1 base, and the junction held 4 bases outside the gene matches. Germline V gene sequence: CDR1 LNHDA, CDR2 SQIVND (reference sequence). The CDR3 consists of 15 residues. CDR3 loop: CASSLTSGSSYEQYF. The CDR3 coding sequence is TGTGCCAGTAGTTTAACTAGCGGGAGTTCCTACGAGCAGTACTTC.

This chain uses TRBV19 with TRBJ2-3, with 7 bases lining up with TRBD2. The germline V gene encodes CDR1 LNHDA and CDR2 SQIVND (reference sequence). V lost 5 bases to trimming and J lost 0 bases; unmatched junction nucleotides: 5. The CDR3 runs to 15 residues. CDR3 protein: CASSSGGPSTDTQYF. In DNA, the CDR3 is TGTGCCAGTAGTTCGGGGGGACCTAGCACAGATACGCAGTATTTT. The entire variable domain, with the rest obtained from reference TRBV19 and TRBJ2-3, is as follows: DGGITQSPKYLFRKEGQNVTLSCEQNLNHDAMYWYRQDPGQGLRLIYYSQIVNDFQKGDIAEGYSVSREKKESFPLTVTSAQKNPTAFYLCASSSGGPSTDTQYFGPGTRLTVL.

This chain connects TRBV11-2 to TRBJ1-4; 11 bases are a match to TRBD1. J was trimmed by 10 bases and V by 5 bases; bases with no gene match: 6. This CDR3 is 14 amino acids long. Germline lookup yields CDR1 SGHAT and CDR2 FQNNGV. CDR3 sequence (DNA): TGTGCCAGCAGCCACTGGACAGGGGGCGGAAAACTGTTTTTT. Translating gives CASSHWTGGGKLFF.

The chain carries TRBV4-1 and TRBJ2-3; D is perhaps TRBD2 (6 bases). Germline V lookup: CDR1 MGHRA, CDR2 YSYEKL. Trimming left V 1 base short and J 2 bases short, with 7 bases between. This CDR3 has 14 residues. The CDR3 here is CASSQGDSTDTQYF. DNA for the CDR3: TGCGCCAGCAGCCAAGGGGACTCCACAGATACGCAGTATTTT.

In nucleotides, the CDR3 is TGTGCCAGCAGTGAACAGGGGGCATATGGCTACACCTTC. The encoded protein is CASSEQGAYGYTF. The genes are TRBV25-1 and TRBJ1-2, with 8 nucleotides matching TRBD1. Germline V gene sequence: CDR1 MGHDK, CDR2 SYGVNS. CDR3 size: 13 residues. The V and J ends lost 2 bases and 5 bases, in that order; junction bases with no gene match: 1.

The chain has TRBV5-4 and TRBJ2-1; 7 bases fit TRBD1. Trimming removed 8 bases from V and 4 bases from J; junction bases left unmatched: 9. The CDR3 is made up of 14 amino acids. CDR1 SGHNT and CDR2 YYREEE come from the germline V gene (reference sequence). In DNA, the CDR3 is TGTGCCAGTGCCGACAGGGTTCTGTACAATGAGCAGTTCTTC. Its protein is CASADRVLYNEQFF.

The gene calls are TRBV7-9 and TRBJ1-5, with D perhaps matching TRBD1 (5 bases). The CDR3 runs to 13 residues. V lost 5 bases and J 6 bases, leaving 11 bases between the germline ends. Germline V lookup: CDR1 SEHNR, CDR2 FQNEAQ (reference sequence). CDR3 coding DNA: TGTGCCAGCAGCCGGGGGGAACTTCAGCCCCAGCATTTT. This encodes CASSRGELQPQHF.

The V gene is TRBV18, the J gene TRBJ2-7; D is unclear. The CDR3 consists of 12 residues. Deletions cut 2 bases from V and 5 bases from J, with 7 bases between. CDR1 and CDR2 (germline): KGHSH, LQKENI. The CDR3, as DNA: TGTGCCAGCTCACCAGAGGAACACGAGCAGTACTTC. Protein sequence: CASSPEEHEQYF.

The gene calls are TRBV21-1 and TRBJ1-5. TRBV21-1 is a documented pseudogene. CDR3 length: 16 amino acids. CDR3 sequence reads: CASSKDGGSPNQPQHF. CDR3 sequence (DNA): TGTGCCAGCAGCAAAGATGGAGGCAGTCCAAATCAGCCCCAGCATTTT.